The entry that follows covers one TCR beta chain sequence. Antigen unknown. This entry belongs to a study of T cell responses to AZD1222 COVID-19 vaccine. The study's findings and limits: Close to half of spike-specific TCRs reportedly recognize unmutated variant regions.

Sequencing used immunoSEQ multiplex PCR; TCRdb keeps in-frame clones, though not all of them. The sample lists about 120,000 clones, around nine tenths occurring once. From germline, CDR1 is SGHDT and CDR2 YYEEEE. V was trimmed by 4 bases and J by 4 bases, leaving 10 bases between them. The CDR3 contains 13 residues. The TCR sequence derives from an adult in good health. The V gene is TRBV5-6, the J gene TRBJ2-3; a possible D gene is TRBD1 (6 bases). The specimen comprised peripheral blood, sampled on day 0 of AZD1222 vaccination. The CDR3 DNA reads TGTGCCAGCAGCGTACAGGGAGCAGATACGCAGTATTTT. Its translation is CASSVQGADTQYF.